The entry below gives a single T cell receptor beta chain sequence along with its context. This clone was counted once. Its binding antigen is unknown. It has no much larger one-base neighbor in the sample; base qualities were not kept. The CDR3 goes from the cysteine to the phenylalanine over 14 residues. Only CDR3 DNA is held: 42 bases, read in frame from base 1. V was cut back by 2 bases and J by 4 bases, leaving a gap of 10 bases between them. CDR1 MGHRA and CDR2 YSYEKL are derived from the germline V gene. The source of the sample is a study of cytomegalovirus exposure and HLA in healthy donors (dated by TCRdb to the late 2010s). For context, the study as a whole: An earlier analysis of several hundred of the donors reported 250 to 300 Gb of sequence data and about 100 million unique TCR beta sequences from 150 million to 200 million T cells. A later analysis re-analyzed previously published TCR beta repertoires from 550 to 700 donors and added high-resolution HLA genotyping to study TCR occurrence patterns. About 300 gigabases of sequencing data and around 87 million unique TCR sequences were included in an early release covering about 700 HLA-typed donors. All discovery cohort repertoires had been generated on a single sequencing platform. The later analysis used no new phenotypic data to find candidate immune exposures, relying instead on TCR beta sequences and their occurrence across donors. To decide whether each TCR beta V gene segment behaved as functional or pseudogenic, an earlier analysis of over 500 of the donors relied on high-throughput TCR beta sequencing. The study used immunosequencing to profile the T cell repertoires of several hundred subjects and linked those repertoires to cytomegalovirus serostatus. The study aimed to test whether cataloging public T cell receptors could reveal signatures of past pathogen exposure. A later genetic analysis used genome-wide SNP genotypes for 398 of the 666 donors, treating that subset as a discovery cohort. Donor age, sex, ethnicity and CMV serostatus were compiled together with the repertoire data. Along with the roughly 670-subject first cohort, a separate validation cohort of roughly 110 different subjects was used. HLA typing included class I and class II loci at four-digit resolution. Typing coverage differed by locus: A, B, C, DRB1 and DQB1 were typed in about 620-640 donors, DQA1 in 522, DPA1 in 600 to 610, and DPB1 in approximately 450. Across 300 to 400 genotyped donors of the cohort, an average of roughly 250,000 unique TCR beta nucleotide sequences per donor were sequenced, and roughly 20% of those sequences were non-productive. Because of strong linkage in the cohort, 4 to 6 DR-DQ haplotypes were treated as single units for association and clustering. High-throughput TCR immunosequencing, statistical association of individual TCRs with disease status, and machine learning were combined to predict cytomegalovirus infection status. The genetic ancestry cluster associated with self-reported Caucasian donors included 80% to 90% of the approximately 430 genotyped donors. The paper's findings and limits, for the study overall: Because the 87-base-pair reads could not distinguish some IMGT-functional V segments, including TRBV6-2 and TRBV6-3, those segments were excluded. Cytomegalovirus status was reported to be diagnosed by the classifier with high specificity and sensitivity in both the original and validation cohorts. The cohort was sequenced for TCR beta chains only, and without alpha or paired-chain data the features that could be detected were limited. In a later analysis, several top co-occurrence clusters were reported to appear linked to parvovirus B19, influenza, CMV and Epstein-Barr virus. According to a later genetic analysis, donors in an Asian-associated ancestry cluster had fewer N-insertions in productive TCRs than the roughly 660-donor mean. In vitro tests confirmed that a few of the cytomegalovirus-associated TCR beta chains recognize cytomegalovirus antigens. Because some donors lacked HLA typing at each locus, the association tests relied only on the typed subset. A cluster of highly shared sequence variants was judged likely to be a technical artifact of the sequencing pipeline. The presence/absence analyses assumed that sequencing depth was roughly uniform across donors, and that assumption may not be true. In an earlier analysis of approximately 600 of the donors, most TCR beta V segments were observed in productive rearrangements about 90% or about 30% of the time, broadly matching IMGT annotations. According to a later analysis, TCR association rates differed among HLA loci, with DRB1 alleles showing the most associated TCRs and HLA-C alleles showing the fewest. In a later analysis, HLA-associated TCR beta chains showed more clonal expansion and lower generation probabilities than non-associated chains that were equally common. Most TCR sequences were seen in very few donors, while some public TCRs were found in many individuals. Linkage disequilibrium might explain the correlated functional status among segregating V segments, but an unknown experimental factor could not be ruled out. Assigning TCR associations to individual alleles was difficult when HLA alleles, especially DR and DQ, strongly co-occurred. CMV serostatus was the only immune exposure information available for the cohort. According to a later analysis, most CMV-associated TCR beta chains appeared to be HLA-restricted, and the HLA associations seemed to be driven largely by CMV exposure. A later genetic analysis associated a missense DCLRE1C variant with V-gene and J-gene trimming of TCR beta chains, and an independent cohort replicated the association. According to the authors, the approach could potentially be generalized to other disease states and immunological phenotypes. The study listed around 160 TCR beta chains as associated with cytomegalovirus. The earlier analysis of 587 of the donors excluded roughly 17 rarely observed V segments, including chromosome 9 orphons, because counts were too low. A further reported finding was that TCR beta sequences accurately predicted the HLA-A and HLA-B alleles for most subjects in the first cohort. A later analysis associated about 16,000 TCR beta sequences with specific HLA alleles at a false discovery rate of 0.05.

In total, roughly 670 healthy bone marrow donors made up the cohort. At the time of sampling, all cohort members were nominally healthy, though unrecorded immune exposures were likely present. The donor tested CMV seropositive, placing the donor among the 289 seropositive members of the cohort. A peripheral blood sample was collected from each donor, and TCR beta sequencing was performed on peripheral blood mononuclear cells. Genomic DNA was extracted from the blood cell samples with the Qiagen DNeasy Blood Extraction Kit. The library came from the immunoSEQ multiplex PCR assay. For the multiplex PCR, a mixture combining 60 forward primers for TCR Vbeta segments and 13 reverse primers for TCR Jbeta segments was used. Amplification of the CDR3 region of rearranged TCR beta genes was performed with a multiplex PCR assay on genomic DNA. The amplified TCR beta libraries were sequenced on the Illumina HiSeq System as 87-base-pair reads. Turning to the authors' computational methods: A later analysis tallied 80 million to 95 million unique TCR beta chains across the 700 or so repertoires, and around 9.9 million of those chains were shared by two or more donors. To remove PCR and sequencing errors, raw reads were error-corrected and collapsed into unique sequences using a nearest-neighbor algorithm that merged closely related sequences. V, D and J gene segments were assigned by aligning CDR3 sequences to IMGT reference sequences. Each retained sequence needed at least a six-nucleotide match to both a V gene segment and a J gene segment. Rearrangements were classified as productive when the CDR3 lacked stop codons and remained in frame with V and J, and all other rearrangements were classified as non-productive. Following IMGT convention, CDR3 was defined as the stretch from the second conserved V-encoded cysteine up to the conserved J-encoded phenylalanine. Sequences without an unambiguous match to a single V gene segment were excluded from the earlier analysis of 450 to 650 of the donors. An earlier analysis of approximately 590 of the donors classified V segments as functional when productive rearrangements were above 56.7% and as segregating when the standard deviation between donors was above 5%. A statistical classification framework was developed to diagnose cytomegalovirus status using the catalog of TCR beta chain sequences. A later analysis assigned V and J genes by comparing TCR nucleotide sequences with IMGT/GENE-DB human TR gene sequences. The TCRdist pipeline was used in a later analysis to assign CDR3 sequences and most-parsimonious VDJ recombination scenarios. In a later analysis, each TCR beta chain was defined by its CDR3 amino acid sequence together with its V-gene family, and reads lacking a unique V-gene family were excluded. In a later analysis, approximately 640 highly shared, low-generation-probability nucleotide sequences were removed to address suspected cross-contamination and a sequencing artifact. In a later analysis, a clonal expansion index was calculated for each public chain from normalized within-repertoire ranks of inferred template counts. In a later analysis, generation probabilities were computed with a VDJ recombination model fitted to out-of-frame rearrangements, and the resulting probabilities were checked against IGoR. In a later analysis, hypergeometric tests were used to score TCR-TCR, TCR-HLA and TCR-CMV co-occurrence, with a repertoire-size bias correction applied to TCR pairs. A later analysis estimated false discovery rates by permuting HLA or CMV assignments 20 times. In a later analysis, co-occurring TCRs were grouped using DBSCAN, and TCRdist sequence similarity was added for clustering within HLA-allele-positive subsets. For co-occurrence clustering, repertoires with fewer than 30,000 or more than 120,000 public chains were excluded, along with a handful of repertoires with anomalous nucleotide sharing. The table comes from immuneACCESS by way of TCRdb, which keeps in-frame sequences with V and J called. Part of the clones is missing from these tables; in studies checked, under half for an unresolved V gene and the rest for unknown reasons. V, J and clone size are taken as reported in that table, and D and trimming were inferred from the DNA itself. The sample yields about 95,000 clones; approximately 80% were counted once. The top ten clonotypes cover over 4% of the sample.

Sequenced material: PBMCs. This clonotype was sampled from a middle-aged woman in good health and CMV-seropositive. The rearrangement combines TRBV4-1 with TRBJ2-3; the D region possibly corresponds to TRBD1 (5 bases align). The CDR3 region: CASSQSQGPDTQYF. The DNA reads as follows: TGCGCCAGCAGCCAATCCCAGGGCCCAGATACGCAGTATTTT.